These 24 T cell receptor beta chains originate from one sample sequenced in a study of CD8+CD57+ T cells in acquired aplastic anemia. CDR3 and TCR beta VDJ profiling relied on genomic DNA as the template. MiXCR, applied by TCRdb to the reads, yields one record per CDR3 protein. The data show around 150,000 distinct CDR3 sequences, with around 40% seen just once and 1.1% held by the top ten. Input material: sorted CD4+, CD8+, or CD8+CD57+ T cells (not recorded which) from PBMCs. Source of these receptors: a human donor in good health.

A word on this clonotype: At one end, the junction sequence differs from germline, possibly due to a read error. J is TRBJ1-1 and V is TRBV10-2; D remains ambiguous. Looked up from germline, CDR1 is WSHSY and CDR2 is SAAADI. There are 13 residues in the CDR3. The CDR3 reads CASRENSNTEAFF. The CDR3 nucleotides are TGCGCCAGCCGGGAGAATTCGAACACTGAGGCTTTCTTT.

V usage is TRBV11-2 and J usage is TRBJ2-2, with D perhaps matching TRBD2 (5 bases). The germline CDR1 and CDR2 sequences are SGHAT and FQNNGV. CDR3 length: 17 residues. Between the trimmed V and J ends, which lost 2 bases and 4 bases, there was a span of 17 bases. The CDR3 DNA follows: TGTGCCAGCAGCTTATATAAGGGAACCGCGGGCACCGGGGAGCTGTTTTTT. This encodes CASSLYKGTAGTGELFF.

This clonotype came up many times. The rearrangement links TRBV20-1 to TRBJ2-1; D possibly corresponds to TRBD2 (6 bases). The CDR3 is 16 residues long. The germline V and J ends were trimmed by 5 bases and 0 bases, with 17 bases remaining between them. Germline V lookup: CDR1 DFQATT, CDR2 SNEGSKA (reference sequence). This CDR3 reads CSARVRDFNSYNEQFF. The CDR3 bases are TGCAGTGCTCGTGTGCGGGACTTTAACTCCTACAATGAGCAGTTCTTC.

A remark on this clonotype: Germline and junction disagree at one end, which may indicate a read error. V usage is TRBV7-6 and J usage is TRBJ2-1; D remains unclear. Germline V gene lookup returns CDR1 SGHVS and CDR2 FNYEAQ. The CDR3 is made up of 13 amino acids. CDR3 in amino acids: CASSLGVYNELFF. The CDR3 DNA reads as TGTGCCAGCAGCTTAGGGGTGTACAATGAGCTGTTCTTC.

This clonotype was observed at least ten times. As DNA, the CDR3 is TGTGCCGTGGACAGGGGGACTGAAGCTTTCTTT. It specifies CAVDRGTEAFF. The chain is built from TRBV10-3 and TRBJ1-1, with 10 bases identical to TRBD1. CDR1 and CDR2 from the germline V gene are ENHRY and SYGVKD. The CDR3 covers 11 residues. Losses at the gene ends were 11 bases for V and 5 bases for J; bases not matched to a gene: 2.

This clonotype occurred a few times. The CDR3 nucleotides read TGTGCCAGCAGTGACAGGGCGGATGGCTACACCTTC. As protein: CASSDRADGYTF. J is TRBJ1-2 and V is TRBV25-1, with D perhaps matching TRBD1 (5 bases). V was pared by 3 bases and J by 6 bases, with 8 bases between. Looked up from germline, CDR1 is MGHDK and CDR2 is SYGVNS. CDR3 length: 12 amino acids.

The gene calls are TRBV15 and TRBJ2-1, with 10 bases that match TRBD2. Germline CDR1 is LNHNV and CDR2 is YYDKDF (reference sequence). J gave up 4 bases and V 5 bases, and 8 bases lay outside the gene matches. The CDR3 runs 16 residues. CDR3 protein: CATSLSGRRQYNEQFF. CDR3 nucleotides: TGTGCCACCAGCCTTAGCGGGAGGCGACAGTACAATGAGCAGTTCTTC. Full variable domain (rest looked up from reference TRBV15 and TRBJ2-1): DAMVIQNPRYQVTQFGKPVTLSCSQTLNHNVMYWYQQKSSQAPKLLFHYYDKDFNNEADTPDNFQSRRPNTSFCFLDIRSPGLGDTAMYLCATSLSGRRQYNEQFFGPGTRLTVL.

V gene TRBV2 combines with J gene TRBJ1-6; D unresolved. The V and J ends lost 2 bases and 8 bases respectively, with 4 bases between them. This CDR3 has 12 residues. Germline V CDR1 and CDR2: SNHLY, FYNNEI. DNA of the CDR3: TGTGCCAGCAGTGAAATCGATTCACCCCTCCACTTT. Amino acid sequence: CASSEIDSPLHF.

Concerning this clonotype itself: A read error may account for a junction end that differs from germline. The chain links TRBV24-1 to TRBJ2-1, with D hard to call. This CDR3 is 14 amino acids long. CDR1 and CDR2 from the germline V gene are KGHDR and SFDVKD. CDR3 in amino acids: CATSDTQFYSEQFF. The CDR3 DNA reads TGTGCCACCAGTGATACACAGTTCTACAGTGAGCAGTTCTTC.

V is TRBV10-3 and J is TRBJ2-1; 9 nucleotides match TRBD2. The end of the DNA is better explained by TRBJ2-7, so the J call may be wrong. This CDR3 comprises 16 residues. CDR1 is ENHRY and CDR2 is SYGVKD in the germline V gene. CDR3 protein: CAISALPREGRDEQYF. The CDR3 DNA is TGTGCCATCAGTGCCCTACCGCGGGAGGGCCGCGATGAGCAGTACTTC.

As concerns this clonotype: One junction end disagrees with the germline gene, perhaps due to a read error. This sequence joins TRBV20-1 and TRBJ1-1; D is unresolved. Germline V gene data show CDR1 as DFQATT and CDR2 as SNEGSKA (reference sequence). There are 13 residues in the CDR3. The CDR3 reads CSAREGGNTGAFF. The CDR3 DNA sequence: TGCAGTGCTAGAGAAGGAGGGAACACTGGAGCTTTCTTT.

This clonotype showed up many times. The chain employs TRBV7-8 and TRBJ2-5; 8 bases match TRBD2. Germline trimming cut 3 bases from V and 2 bases from J; bases unmatched to any gene: 11. The CDR3 length is 17 residues. The germline V gene has CDR1 SGHVS and CDR2 FQNEAQ. The CDR3 spells CASSFLAGPGTQETQYF. The DNA for the CDR3 is TGTGCCAGCAGCTTTCTAGCGGGCCCGGGGACTCAAGAGACCCAGTACTTC.

To note about this clonotype: At one of its ends the junction is not consistent with the germline gene, which may arise from a read error. The chain links TRBV24-1 to TRBJ2-2; D may be TRBD1 or TRBD2 (5 bases each). The CDR3 contains 15 residues. CDR1 and CDR2 (germline): KGHDR, SFDVKD. Written as DNA, the CDR3 is TGTGCCACCAGTGCCTTTGGGGGAAGGACCGGGGAGCTATTTTTT. It translates to CATSAFGGRTGELFF.

This clonotype was seen a handful of times. The V call is TRBV4-2, the J call TRBJ2-2, with TRBD2 identical over 11 bases. The CDR3 length is 16 residues. J lost 7 bases, V lost 1 base, and 5 bases had no gene match. Germline CDR1 is LGHNA and CDR2 is YNFKEQ. The CDR3 loop is CASSQGLAGPHGELFF. The DNA of the CDR3 is TGTGCCAGCAGCCAAGGACTAGCGGGACCCCACGGGGAGCTGTTTTTT.

This chain connects TRBV18 to TRBJ1-1; TRBD1 agrees at 8 bases. CDR3 length equals 14 residues. V gave up 4 bases and J gave up 3 bases; unmatched junction bases: 4. Germline loops: CDR1 KGHSH, CDR2 LQKENI. The CDR3 coding sequence is TGTGCCAGCTCACTCTCGACAGGGGACACTGAAGCTTTCTTT. Translated: CASSLSTGDTEAFF.

This clonotype occurred a few times. The V gene is TRBV20-1, the J gene TRBJ1-1; maybe TRBD1 (6 bases). Germline V lookup: CDR1 DFQATT, CDR2 SNEGSKA (reference sequence). There are 11 residues in the CDR3. V gave up 4 bases and J gave up 8 bases, with 11 bases separating them. The CDR3 spells CSAMGTGEAFF. As DNA, the CDR3 is TGCAGTGCTATGGGAACAGGGGAAGCTTTCTTT.

This clonotype occurred a few times. The rearrangement links TRBV2 to TRBJ1-3; D may be TRBD1 (6 bases). Trimming cost V 6 bases and J 0 bases, with 12 bases left between them. The CDR3 runs to 15 residues. CDR1 is SNHLY and CDR2 is FYNNEI in the germline V gene. The CDR3 bases are TGTGCCAGCAGGGACCAGGGGTTCTCTGGAAACACCATATATTTT. Translating gives CASRDQGFSGNTIYF.

Details on this clonotype: The junction and the germline gene differ at one end; a read error may be behind it. The chain is built from TRBV7-2 and TRBJ2-1; no clear D gene. CDR3 length equals 13 residues. The germline V gene encodes CDR1 SGHTA and CDR2 FQGNSA. CDR3 residues: CASSIGPNNEQSF. CDR3 bases: TGTGCCAGCAGTATTGGCCCAAACAATGAGCAGTCCTTC.

This clonotype was picked up a small number of times. The chain joins TRBV10-3 to TRBJ2-5; 9 bases fit TRBD1. Germline V gene sequence: CDR1 ENHRY, CDR2 SYGVKD. CDR3 size: 15 residues. The ends lost 7 bases at V and 3 bases at J; junction bases unmatched: 9. The CDR3 DNA follows: TGTGCCATCAACCCGGGACAGGGTGGAGAAGAGACCCAGTACTTC. Its translation: CAINPGQGGEETQYF.

The chain combines TRBV15 with TRBJ2-3, with 9 bases that match TRBD1. V shed 0 bases and J 5 bases; nucleotides not matched to a gene: 3. Germline V CDR1 and CDR2: LNHNV, YYDKDF (reference sequence). This CDR3 comprises 15 residues. The CDR3 sequence is CATSRDGQGRDTQYF. The CDR3 DNA sequence: TGTGCCACCAGCAGAGACGGACAGGGGAGAGATACGCAGTATTTT.

This chain joins TRBV29-1 and TRBJ2-3, with 12 bases matching TRBD1. This CDR3 has 14 residues. The ends lost 6 bases at V and 2 bases at J; junction bases unmatched: 3. In germline, CDR1 is SQVTM, CDR2 ANQGSEA. The CDR3 here is CSVGTGGVTDTQYF. The CDR3 nucleotides are TGCAGCGTAGGGACAGGGGGCGTCACAGATACGCAGTATTTT.

This clonotype was observed at least ten times. The chain has TRBV25-1 and TRBJ2-7; D call uncertain. Trimming cost V 5 bases and J 5 bases, with 7 bases left between them. Germline V gene sequence: CDR1 MGHDK, CDR2 SYGVNS. This CDR3 spans 11 amino acids. CDR3 region: CASSHQDEQYF. Here the CDR3 DNA reads TGTGCCAGCAGTCATCAAGACGAGCAGTACTTC.

Here the CDR3 DNA reads TGTGCCAGCGGTGGGACTGACGGAAACGTCATATATTTT. It translates to CASGGTDGNVIYF. The V call is TRBV2, the J call TRBJ1-3; D is possibly TRBD1 (5 bases). The CDR3 extends over 13 amino acids. Per germline, CDR1 SNHLY and CDR2 FYNNEI. Trimming stripped 8 bases from V and 12 bases from J, with 20 bases between.

The chain combines TRBV5-4 with TRBJ2-5, with D perhaps matching TRBD1 or TRBD2 (6 bases each). The CDR3 runs to 14 residues. V dropped 6 bases and J dropped 5 bases, with 17 bases sitting between them. Germline CDR1 reads SGHNT; CDR2 reads YYREEE (reference sequence). CDR3: CASNHGGQGETQYF. CDR3 DNA: TGTGCCAGCAACCACGGAGGGCAGGGGGAGACCCAGTACTTC.